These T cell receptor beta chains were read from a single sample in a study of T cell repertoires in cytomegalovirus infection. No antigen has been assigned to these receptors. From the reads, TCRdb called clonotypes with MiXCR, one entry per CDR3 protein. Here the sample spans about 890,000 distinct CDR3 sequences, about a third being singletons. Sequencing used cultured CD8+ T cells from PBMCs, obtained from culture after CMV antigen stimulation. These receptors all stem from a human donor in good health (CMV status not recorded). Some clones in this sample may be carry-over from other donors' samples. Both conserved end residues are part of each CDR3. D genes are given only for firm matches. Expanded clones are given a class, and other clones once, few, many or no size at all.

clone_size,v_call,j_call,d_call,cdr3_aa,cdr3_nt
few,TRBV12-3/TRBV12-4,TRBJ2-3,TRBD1,CASRSQVGDRVTDTQYF,TGTGCCAGCAGATCCCAGGTAGGGGACAGGGTGACAGATACGCAGTATTTT
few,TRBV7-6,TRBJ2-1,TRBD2,CASSWRTSGGASYNEQFF,TGTGCTAGCAGCTGGAGGACTAGCGGGGGGGCCTCGTACAATGAGCAGTTCTTC
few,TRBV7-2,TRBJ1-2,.,CASSLAGGRGVPTLWGYTF,TGTGCCAGCAGCTTAGCGGGGGGCAGGGGCGTACCGACCCTATGGGGCTACACCTTC
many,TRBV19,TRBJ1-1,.,CASSTTVNTEAFF,TGTGCCAGCAGTACCACGGTGAACACTGAAGCTTTCTTT
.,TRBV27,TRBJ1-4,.,CASSVGTTTNEKLFF,TGTGCCAGCAGTGTTGGGACAACAACTAATGAAAAACTGTTTTTT
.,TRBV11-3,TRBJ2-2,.,CASSPVRENTGELFF,TGTGCCAGCAGCCCAGTTCGGGAAAACACCGGGGAGCTGTTTTTT
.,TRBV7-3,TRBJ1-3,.,CVSSSSEVTYGNTIYF,TGTGTCAGCAGCTCCAGTGAGGTCACCTACGGAAACACCATATATTTT
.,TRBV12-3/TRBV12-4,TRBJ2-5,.,CASSSTRSRETQYF,TGTGCCAGCAGCTCGACGAGGAGCCGGGAGACCCAGTACTTC
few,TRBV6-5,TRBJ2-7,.,CASSYGGLGYEQYF,TGTGCCAGCAGTTACGGGGGTTTGGGCTACGAGCAGTACTTC
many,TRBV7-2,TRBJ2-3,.,CASGLGGRSLPDTQYF,TGTGCCAGCGGCCTTGGGGGGCGGTCGCTTCCAGATACGCAGTATTTT
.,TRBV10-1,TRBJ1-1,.,CASSDIGPGITEAFF,TGCGCCAGCAGTGACATCGGTCCAGGGATCACTGAAGCTTTCTTT
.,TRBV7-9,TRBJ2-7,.,CASRDDYEQYF,TGTGCCAGCAGGGATGACTACGAGCAGTACTTC
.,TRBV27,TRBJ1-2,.,CASSQTGYGYTF,TGTGCCAGCAGCCAAACGGGCTATGGCTACACCTTC
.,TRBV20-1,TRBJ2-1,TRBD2,CSAPRDGLAAYNEQFF,TGCAGTGCCCCTAGGGATGGGCTAGCGGCATACAATGAGCAGTTCTTC
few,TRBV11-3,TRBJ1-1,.,CASSSLGGQTFF,TGTGCCAGCAGTTCCCTTGGGGGACAAACCTTCTTT
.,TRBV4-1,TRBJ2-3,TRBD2,CASSQVAGVLGLAGGADLQYF,TGCGCCAGCAGCCAAGTGGCCGGAGTACTGGGCTTGGCGGGGGGCGCCGACTTACAGTATTTT
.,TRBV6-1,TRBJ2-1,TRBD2,CASSSSGLAGGPDEQFF,TGTGCCAGCAGTTCGTCGGGACTAGCGGGGGGGCCGGATGAGCAGTTCTTC